This T cell receptor beta chain derives from a study of control samples from healthy donors and cancer patients. Libraries were prepared by immunoSEQ multiplex PCR; TCRdb keeps only in-frame clonotypes and omits some of them. The repertoire includes around 70,000 clones, more than 70% of them detected once, and about 2.2% sits in the top ten. The V gene's germline CDR1 is SGDLS and CDR2 YYNGEE. The CDR3 consists of 17 residues. V was clipped by 0 bases and J by 3 bases; unmatched bases: 6. Only a few counts were recorded for this clone. This same CDR3 is encoded by further DNA sequences in the sample.

This TCR derives from a woman aged 45-60 years with head and neck cancer. The sequencing sample was made of PBMCs. This chain uses TRBV9 with TRBJ2-6, with TRBD1 identical over 7 bases. The CDR3 sequence is CASSVDRGGGGANVLTF. The CDR3 DNA is TGTGCCAGCAGCGTAGACAGGGGTGGCGGTGGGGCCAACGTCCTGACTTTC.